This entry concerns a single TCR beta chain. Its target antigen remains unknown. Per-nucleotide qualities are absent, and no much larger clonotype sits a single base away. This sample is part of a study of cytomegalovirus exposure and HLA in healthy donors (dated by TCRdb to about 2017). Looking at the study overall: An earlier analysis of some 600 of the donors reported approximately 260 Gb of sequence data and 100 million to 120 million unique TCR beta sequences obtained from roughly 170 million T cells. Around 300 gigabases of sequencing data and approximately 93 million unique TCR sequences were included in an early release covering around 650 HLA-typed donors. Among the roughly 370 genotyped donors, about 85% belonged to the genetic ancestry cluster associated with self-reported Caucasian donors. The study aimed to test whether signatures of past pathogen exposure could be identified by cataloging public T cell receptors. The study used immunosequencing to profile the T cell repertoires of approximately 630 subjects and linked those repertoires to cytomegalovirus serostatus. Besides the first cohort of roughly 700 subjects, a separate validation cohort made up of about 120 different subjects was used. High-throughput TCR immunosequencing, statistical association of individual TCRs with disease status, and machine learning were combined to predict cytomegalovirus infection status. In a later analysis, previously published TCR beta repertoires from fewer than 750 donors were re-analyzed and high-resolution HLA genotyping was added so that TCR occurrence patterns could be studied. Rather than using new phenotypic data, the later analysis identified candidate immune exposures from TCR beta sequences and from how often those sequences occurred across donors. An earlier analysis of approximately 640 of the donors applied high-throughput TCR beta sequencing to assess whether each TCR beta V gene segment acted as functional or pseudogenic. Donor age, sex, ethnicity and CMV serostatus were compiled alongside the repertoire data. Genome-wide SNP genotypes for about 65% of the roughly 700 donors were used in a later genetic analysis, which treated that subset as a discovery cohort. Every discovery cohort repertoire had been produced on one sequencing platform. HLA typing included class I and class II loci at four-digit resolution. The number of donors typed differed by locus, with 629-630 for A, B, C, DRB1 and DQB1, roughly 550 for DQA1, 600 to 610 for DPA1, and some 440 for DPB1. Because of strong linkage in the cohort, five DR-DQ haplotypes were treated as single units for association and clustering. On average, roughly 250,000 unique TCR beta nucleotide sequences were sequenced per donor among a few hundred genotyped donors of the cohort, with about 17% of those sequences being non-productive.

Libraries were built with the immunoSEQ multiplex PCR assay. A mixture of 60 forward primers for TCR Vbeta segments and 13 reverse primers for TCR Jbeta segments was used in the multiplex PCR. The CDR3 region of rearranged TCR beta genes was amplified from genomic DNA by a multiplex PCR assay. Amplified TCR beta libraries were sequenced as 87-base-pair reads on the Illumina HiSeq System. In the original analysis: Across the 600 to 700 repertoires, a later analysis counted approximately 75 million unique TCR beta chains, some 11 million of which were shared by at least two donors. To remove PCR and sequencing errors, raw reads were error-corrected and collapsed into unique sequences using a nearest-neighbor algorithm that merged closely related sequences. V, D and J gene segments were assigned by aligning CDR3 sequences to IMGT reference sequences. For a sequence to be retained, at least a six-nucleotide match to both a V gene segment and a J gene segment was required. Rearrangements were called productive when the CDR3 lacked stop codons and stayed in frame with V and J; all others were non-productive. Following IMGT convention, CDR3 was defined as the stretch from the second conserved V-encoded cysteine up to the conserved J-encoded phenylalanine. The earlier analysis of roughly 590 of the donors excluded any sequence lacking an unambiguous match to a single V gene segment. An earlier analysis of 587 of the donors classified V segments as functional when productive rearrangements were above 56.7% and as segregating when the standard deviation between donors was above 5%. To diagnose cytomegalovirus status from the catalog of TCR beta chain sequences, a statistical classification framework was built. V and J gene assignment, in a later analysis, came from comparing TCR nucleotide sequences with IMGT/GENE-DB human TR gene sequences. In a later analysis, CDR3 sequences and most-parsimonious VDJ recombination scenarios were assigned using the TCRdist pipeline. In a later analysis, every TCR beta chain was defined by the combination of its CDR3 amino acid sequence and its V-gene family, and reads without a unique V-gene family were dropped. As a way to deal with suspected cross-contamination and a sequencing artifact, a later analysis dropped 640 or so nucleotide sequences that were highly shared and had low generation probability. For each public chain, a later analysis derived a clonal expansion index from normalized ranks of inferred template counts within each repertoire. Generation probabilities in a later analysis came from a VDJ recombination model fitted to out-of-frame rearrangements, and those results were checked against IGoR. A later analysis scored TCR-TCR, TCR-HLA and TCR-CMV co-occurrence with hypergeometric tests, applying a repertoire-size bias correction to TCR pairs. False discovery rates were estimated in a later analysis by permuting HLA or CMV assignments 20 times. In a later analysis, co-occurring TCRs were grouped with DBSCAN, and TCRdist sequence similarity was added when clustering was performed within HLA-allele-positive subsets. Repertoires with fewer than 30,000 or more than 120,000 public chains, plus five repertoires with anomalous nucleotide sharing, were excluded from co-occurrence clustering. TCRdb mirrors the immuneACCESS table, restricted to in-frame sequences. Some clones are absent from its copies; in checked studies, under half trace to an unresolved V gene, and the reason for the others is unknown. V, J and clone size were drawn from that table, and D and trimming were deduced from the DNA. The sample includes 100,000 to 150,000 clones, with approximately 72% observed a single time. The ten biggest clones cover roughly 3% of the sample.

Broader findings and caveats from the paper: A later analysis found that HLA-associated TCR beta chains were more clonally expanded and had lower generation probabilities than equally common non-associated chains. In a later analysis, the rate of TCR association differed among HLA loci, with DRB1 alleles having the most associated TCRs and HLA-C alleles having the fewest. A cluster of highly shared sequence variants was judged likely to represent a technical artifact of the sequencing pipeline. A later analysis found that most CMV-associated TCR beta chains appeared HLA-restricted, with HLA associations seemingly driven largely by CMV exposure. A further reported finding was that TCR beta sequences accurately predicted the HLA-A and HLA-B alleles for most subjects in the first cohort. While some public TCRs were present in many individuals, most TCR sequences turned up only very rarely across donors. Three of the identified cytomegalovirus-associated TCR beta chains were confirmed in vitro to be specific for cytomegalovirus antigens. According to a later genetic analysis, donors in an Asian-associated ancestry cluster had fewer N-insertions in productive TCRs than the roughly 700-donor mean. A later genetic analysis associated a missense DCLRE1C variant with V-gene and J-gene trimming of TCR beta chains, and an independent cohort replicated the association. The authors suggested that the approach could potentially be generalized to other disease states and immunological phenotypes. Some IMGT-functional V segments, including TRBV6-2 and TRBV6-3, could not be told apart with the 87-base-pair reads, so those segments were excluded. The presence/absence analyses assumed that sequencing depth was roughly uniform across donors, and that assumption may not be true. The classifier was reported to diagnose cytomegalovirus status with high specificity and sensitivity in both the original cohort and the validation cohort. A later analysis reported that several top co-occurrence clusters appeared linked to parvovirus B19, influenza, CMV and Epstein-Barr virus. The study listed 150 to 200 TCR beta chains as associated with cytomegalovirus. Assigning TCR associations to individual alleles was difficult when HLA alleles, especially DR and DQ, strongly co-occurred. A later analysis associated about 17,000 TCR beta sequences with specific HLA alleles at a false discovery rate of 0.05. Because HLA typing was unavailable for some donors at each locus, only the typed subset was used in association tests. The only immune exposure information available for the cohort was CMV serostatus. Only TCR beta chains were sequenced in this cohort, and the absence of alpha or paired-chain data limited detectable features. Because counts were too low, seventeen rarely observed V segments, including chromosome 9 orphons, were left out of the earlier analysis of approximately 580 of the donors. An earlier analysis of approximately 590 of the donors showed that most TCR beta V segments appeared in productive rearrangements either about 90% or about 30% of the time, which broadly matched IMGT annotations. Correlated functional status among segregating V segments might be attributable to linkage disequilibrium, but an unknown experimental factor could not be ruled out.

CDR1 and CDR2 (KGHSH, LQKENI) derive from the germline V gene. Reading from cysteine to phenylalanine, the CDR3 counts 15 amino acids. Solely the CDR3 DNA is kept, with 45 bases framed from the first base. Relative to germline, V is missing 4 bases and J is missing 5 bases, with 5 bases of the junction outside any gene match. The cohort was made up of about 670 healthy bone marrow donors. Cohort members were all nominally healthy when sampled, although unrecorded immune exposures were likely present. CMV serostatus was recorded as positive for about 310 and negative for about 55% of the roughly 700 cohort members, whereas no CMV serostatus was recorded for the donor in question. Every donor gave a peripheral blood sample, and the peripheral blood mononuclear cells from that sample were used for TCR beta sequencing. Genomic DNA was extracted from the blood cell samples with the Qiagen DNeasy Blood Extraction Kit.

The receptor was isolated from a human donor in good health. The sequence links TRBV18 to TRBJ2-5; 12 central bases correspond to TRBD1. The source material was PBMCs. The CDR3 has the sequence CASSRDRGRAETQYF. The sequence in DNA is TGTGCCAGCTCACGGGACAGGGGGCGCGCGGAGACCCAGTACTTC.